One TCR beta chain is described in this entry. Which antigen it targets is not known. No base quality values were provided; no much bigger clone lies one nucleotide off. The data were taken from a study of T cell responses to AZD1222 COVID-19 vaccine (dated by TCRdb to the early 2020s). Some background on the complete study: A total of 230 to 250 trial participants underwent TCR sequencing, of whom around 200 received two doses of AZD1222 and about 26 received two doses of the MenACWY control vaccine. Trial participants were enrolled by age into 18-55, 56-69 and 70-plus year subgroups, with about 150, 27 and 61 TCR-sequenced participants respectively.

For this chain, trimming is 4 bases at the V end and 0 bases at the J end, and the number of junction bases without a gene match is 2. CDR1 and CDR2 (LNHDA, SQIVND) derive from the germline V gene (reference sequence). Its CDR3 holds 15 amino acids, cysteine through phenylalanine. The read is trimmed to its CDR3 DNA, 45 bases read in frame from base 1. The sample's time point, from its label and the paper: about 28 days (+/-7) after the second vaccine dose. AZD1222 recipients whose second dose came at about 4 weeks and those whose second dose came at about 12 weeks were combined into one group, since spike-specific TCR depth and breadth did not differ between the two schedules. Vaccinee samples came from UK trials COV001 and COV002, including a single-blind randomized controlled phase 2/3 trial of AZD1222 (ChAdOx1 nCoV-19) in healthy adults. For TCRbeta chain sequencing, PBMC samples were collected from trial participants at day 0 and at day 28 after the second dose.

The CDR3 regions of human TCRbeta chains were subjected to immunosequencing. Under the source paper's analysis protocol: TCRs in the repertoires were compared against a reference library of SARS-CoV-2-specific TCRs that had been generated with the MIRA antigen-specificity platform. Breadth meant the fraction of unique TCRs that were SARS-CoV-2-associated, whereas depth meant the fraction of total T cells that were SARS-CoV-2-associated. Using the MIRA data, every spike-specific TCR was mapped to the spike region that the TCR reacted to and assigned to either a CD4 or a CD8 class. Log10-transformed breadth and depth values were compared by one-way ANOVA with Sidak's multiple comparisons tests. TCRdb obtained this table from immuneACCESS and retained in-frame rearrangements with V and J assigned. These tables miss some clones; where compared with another copy, unresolved V genes account for less than half of the shortfall, and the remainder is unexplained. V and J calls and clone size are as listed in that table; D and trimming were resolved from the DNA. For this sample there are more than 85,000 clones; 85% to 90% appear just once. Clones ranked in the top ten supply 40% to 55% of the sample.

Here is what the overall study found, with its caveats: After two AZD1222 doses, spike-specific TCR breadth and depth were significantly higher than at day 0 and than in MenACWY recipients. Because no day 14 peak-response samples were available, the repertoires could be characterized only after the peak T cell response. CD4 TCRs associated with the vaccine covered the entire spike protein, and the dominant responses were in regions 160-218 and 743-854. In the small 56-69-year group, the increase in depth fell short of significance, most likely because of low power. Conclusions about previously exposed vaccinees are limited, since just six AZD1222 recipients were seropositive for SARS-CoV-2 at baseline. Participants were mostly white British and included more females than males, and it was suggested by the authors that clonal diversity may have been underestimated. Reportedly, almost half of the unique spike-specific TCRs recognized epitopes lying outside the regions that are mutated in the B.1.351 and B.1.1.7 variants.

The sequence is built from TRBV19 and TRBJ1-4, with 7 bases aligning to TRBD1. Specimen: peripheral blood, collected 28 days after the second AZD1222 dose. The receptor comes from an adult who received the AZD1222 COVID-19 vaccine. The CDR3 region reads CASSTQGATNEKLFF. The sequence in DNA is TGTGCCAGTAGTACCCAGGGGGCAACTAATGAAAAACTGTTTTTT. Reference TRBV19 and TRBJ1-4 proteins supply the regions before and after the CDR3; the full variable domain is: DGGITQSPKYLFRKEGQNVTLSCEQNLNHDAMYWYRQDPGQGLRLIYYSQIVNDFQKGDIAEGYSVSREKKESFPLTVTSAQKNPTAFYLCASSTQGATNEKLFFGSGTQLSVL.